These T cell receptor beta chains were read from a single sample in a study of blood T cell repertoires in COVID-19. Some clones are missing from TCRdb's copy, which holds only in-frame ones; the method was immunoSEQ multiplex PCR. This sample yields 100,000 to 150,000 clones, of which approximately 74% are seen a single time; around 6% belongs to the top ten. The material sequenced was peripheral blood. These receptors all stem from a man in his sixties with acute or convalescent COVID-19. Both conserved end residues are part of each CDR3. The D gene is left open where the match is weak. Rows give clone size only sometimes, using once, few, many, or a class for an expanded clone.

clone_size j_call v_call cdr3_length d_call cdr3_nt cdr3_aa
once TRBJ1-1 TRBV4-1 13 NA TGCGCCAGCAGCCTCGGGAAGAACACTGAAGCTTTCTTT CASSLGKNTEAFF
NA TRBJ2-4 TRBV11-2 14 NA TGTGCCAGCAGCCTCCATAGAACAGGAAACATTCAGTACTTC CASSLHRTGNIQYF
NA TRBJ1-2 TRBV7-8 14 NA TGTGCCAGCAGCTTCGCCGGCGGGAACTATGGCTACACCTTC CASSFAGGNYGYTF
NA TRBJ1-2 TRBV2 13 TRBD1 TGTGCCAGCAGGGGACAGTTGATCTATGGCTACACCTTC CASRGQLIYGYTF
NA TRBJ1-3 TRBV5-1 16 NA TGCGCCAGCAGCGCCGAAAATCAGGGTAGCGGAAACACCATATATTTT CASSAENQGSGNTIYF
NA TRBJ1-2 TRBV6-5 12 NA TGTGCCAGCAGGCGCGGCCGCTATGGCTACACCTTC CASRRGRYGYTF
NA TRBJ1-3 TRBV14 16 NA TGTGCCAGCAGCAAGAGGGTCGCATCCTCTGGAAACACCATATATTTT CASSKRVASSGNTIYF
NA TRBJ2-3 TRBV5-1 11 TRBD2 TGCGCCAGCCCCGGGGGGGATACGCAGTATTTT CASPGGDTQYF
NA TRBJ2-7 TRBV6-5 14 TRBD1 TGTGCCAGCACCCGGACAGGGACCTACTACGAGCAGTACTTC CASTRTGTYYEQYF
NA TRBJ2-7 TRBV14 15 TRBD1 TGTGCCAGCAGCTACCAGGGGGCTCTCGGGTACGAGCAGTACTTC CASSYQGALGYEQYF